These T cell receptor beta chains were read from a single sample in a study of regulatory T cells in long-lasting Graves disease. TCRdb processed the multiplex PCR reads anew with MiXCR; each CDR3 protein has one entry. The table shows around 430,000 distinct CDR3 sequences, with roughly 23% occurring only once. Sequencing was performed on peripheral blood mononuclear cells (PBMCs), taken when the disease was refractory, from a patient treated with antithyroid drugs. The receptors come from a female donor with Graves disease. Both conserved end residues are part of each CDR3. Fields, in order: J gene, V gene, D gene, clone size, CDR3 DNA, CDR3 protein. The D gene is left open where the match is weak. Clone sizes are given selectively: once, few, many, or a class where the clone is expanded.

J gene: TRBJ2-7
V gene: TRBV7-2
D gene: TRBD1
clone size: .
CDR3 DNA: TGTGCCAGCAGCTATACCACCGGGACAGGGGCCTACGAGCAGTACTTC
CDR3 protein: CASSYTTGTGAYEQYF

J gene: TRBJ2-7
V gene: TRBV6-1
D gene: .
clone size: many
CDR3 DNA: TGTGCCAGCAGTGAACTGGGGTGGAGGGAGACCTCCTACGAGCAGTACTTC
CDR3 protein: CASSELGWRETSYEQYF

J gene: TRBJ1-1
V gene: TRBV7-2
D gene: TRBD1
clone size: .
CDR3 DNA: TGTGCCAGCAAGAGCAGTCCTCAGGGGGCGTCGGACACTGAAGCTTTCTTT
CDR3 protein: CASKSSPQGASDTEAFF

J gene: TRBJ2-2
V gene: TRBV6-2/TRBV6-3
D gene: .
clone size: .
CDR3 DNA: TGTGCCAGCAGTGATTATGGCACGAACACCGGGGAGCTGTTTTTT
CDR3 protein: CASSDYGTNTGELFF

J gene: TRBJ2-5
V gene: TRBV24-1
D gene: .
clone size: .
CDR3 DNA: TGTGCCACCAGTGATACGACCGACCTCGAGGCCCAGACCCAGTACTTC
CDR3 protein: CATSDTTDLEAQTQYF

J gene: TRBJ2-2
V gene: TRBV9
D gene: TRBD1
clone size: .
CDR3 DNA: TGTGCCAGCAGTGCTACCGGGACAGACATCGACGGCGGGGAGCTGTTTTTT
CDR3 protein: CASSATGTDIDGGELFF

J gene: TRBJ1-3
V gene: TRBV6-2/TRBV6-3
D gene: TRBD1
clone size: .
CDR3 DNA: TGTGCCAGCAGTTATTCGACAGGGGGAAACACCATATATTTT
CDR3 protein: CASSYSTGGNTIYF

J gene: TRBJ2-2
V gene: TRBV5-1
D gene: TRBD2
clone size: .
CDR3 DNA: TGCGCCAGCAGCTCCCGAGCGGGGTTAAACACCGGGGAGCTGTTTTTT
CDR3 protein: CASSSRAGLNTGELFF

J gene: TRBJ2-4
V gene: TRBV20-1
D gene: TRBD2
clone size: few
CDR3 DNA: TGCAGTGCTATGGTGCTAGCGGGATTACTAGCCAAAAACATTCAGTACTTC
CDR3 protein: CSAMVLAGLLAKNIQYF

J gene: TRBJ2-5
V gene: TRBV12-3/TRBV12-4
D gene: TRBD2
clone size: .
CDR3 DNA: TGTGCCAGCAGTTTAGGGCTAGCGGGGGGGCCGGGAGAGACCCAGTACTTC
CDR3 protein: CASSLGLAGGPGETQYF

J gene: TRBJ1-1
V gene: TRBV2
D gene: .
clone size: few
CDR3 DNA: TGTGCCAGCAGCGGGAATCGAGCTGAAGCTTTCTTT
CDR3 protein: CASSGNRAEAFF

J gene: TRBJ2-7
V gene: TRBV6-1
D gene: TRBD2
clone size: many
CDR3 DNA: TGTGCCAGCAGTGAACCTAGCGGGAGCTACGAGCAGTACTTC
CDR3 protein: CASSEPSGSYEQYF

J gene: TRBJ2-5
V gene: TRBV12-3/TRBV12-4
D gene: .
clone size: many
CDR3 DNA: TGTGCCAGCCGCATGCGGCAGGGGGAGACCCAGTACTTC
CDR3 protein: CASRMRQGETQYF

J gene: TRBJ2-7
V gene: TRBV28
D gene: TRBD1
clone size: many
CDR3 DNA: TGTGCCAGCAGTTTGGGGACAGGGTTTTCCTACGAGCAGTACTTC
CDR3 protein: CASSLGTGFSYEQYF

J gene: TRBJ1-2
V gene: TRBV29-1
D gene: .
clone size: many
CDR3 DNA: TGCAGCGTTGAAGAGGCGAGACTCGAGAGAGCTGGCTACACCTTC
CDR3 protein: CSVEEARLERAGYTF

J gene: TRBJ2-2
V gene: TRBV20-1
D gene: TRBD2
clone size: .
CDR3 DNA: TGCAGTGCTTTACTAGCGGGGGGACGGGACACCGGGGAGCTGTTTTTT
CDR3 protein: CSALLAGGRDTGELFF

J gene: TRBJ1-5
V gene: TRBV9
D gene: .
clone size: few
CDR3 DNA: TGTGCCAGCAGCGTAAGCGGACAGAACAATCAGCCCCAGCATTTT
CDR3 protein: CASSVSGQNNQPQHF

J gene: TRBJ1-4
V gene: TRBV7-8
D gene: TRBD1
clone size: many
CDR3 DNA: TGTGCCAGCAGCTTAGGACGCCCGGGACAGTCTAATGAAAAACTGTTTTTT
CDR3 protein: CASSLGRPGQSNEKLFF

J gene: TRBJ1-1
V gene: TRBV5-6
D gene: .
clone size: many
CDR3 DNA: TGTGCCAGCAGCTTGGCAGCCCGGAACACTGAAGCTTTCTTT
CDR3 protein: CASSLAARNTEAFF

J gene: TRBJ2-7
V gene: TRBV5-1
D gene: .
clone size: many
CDR3 DNA: TGCGCCAGCAGCCCGAGCAGGGGAGTAGGCGAGCAGTACTTC
CDR3 protein: CASSPSRGVGEQYF

J gene: TRBJ2-2
V gene: TRBV7-6
D gene: TRBD2
clone size: many
CDR3 DNA: TGTGCCAGCAGCTTAGGGACTAGCGGGGCCACCGGGGAGCTGTTTTTT
CDR3 protein: CASSLGTSGATGELFF

J gene: TRBJ1-2
V gene: TRBV15
D gene: .
clone size: many
CDR3 DNA: TGTGCCACCAGCTTAAGCCGGGAGGGCTACACCTTC
CDR3 protein: CATSLSREGYTF

J gene: TRBJ2-2
V gene: TRBV7-6
D gene: TRBD1
clone size: few
CDR3 DNA: TGTGCCAGCAGCTTGGGGGGACAGGGTCACACCGGGGAGCTGTTTTTT
CDR3 protein: CASSLGGQGHTGELFF

J gene: TRBJ2-2
V gene: TRBV6-9
D gene: .
clone size: many
CDR3 DNA: TGTGCCAGCAGTTTCCGGTCTTCGAACACCGGGGAGCTGTTTTTT
CDR3 protein: CASSFRSSNTGELFF

J gene: TRBJ2-3
V gene: TRBV28
D gene: TRBD2
clone size: few
CDR3 DNA: TGTGCCAGCAGTCCCATAGCGGGAGGGTACACAGATACGCAGTATTTT
CDR3 protein: CASSPIAGGYTDTQYF

J gene: TRBJ1-1
V gene: TRBV7-2
D gene: TRBD1
clone size: few
CDR3 DNA: TGTGCCAGCAGCTTAGCGGTGGGACAGGGTCTTACTGAAGCTTTCTTT
CDR3 protein: CASSLAVGQGLTEAFF

J gene: TRBJ2-1
V gene: TRBV6-2/TRBV6-3
D gene: TRBD2
clone size: .
CDR3 DNA: TGTGCCAGCAGTCCCTTAGCGGGAGTGTCCTACAATGAGCAGTTCTTC
CDR3 protein: CASSPLAGVSYNEQFF

J gene: TRBJ1-6
V gene: TRBV19
D gene: .
clone size: few
CDR3 DNA: TGTGCCAGTAGTGGGCAGAATAATTCACCCCTCCACTTT
CDR3 protein: CASSGQNNSPLHF

J gene: TRBJ2-6
V gene: TRBV6-1
D gene: .
clone size: many
CDR3 DNA: TGTGCCAGCAGTGGTCCGACAGGACCCTCTGGGGCCAACGTCCTGACTTTC
CDR3 protein: CASSGPTGPSGANVLTF

J gene: TRBJ2-7
V gene: TRBV9
D gene: TRBD1
clone size: .
CDR3 DNA: TGTGCCAGCAGCGGCGGAACAGGGGCATCGAACGAGCAGTACTTC
CDR3 protein: CASSGGTGASNEQYF

J gene: TRBJ2-7
V gene: TRBV9
D gene: .
clone size: .
CDR3 DNA: TGTACCAGCAGTCTTCTAGGCACTGCCTACGAGCAGTACTTC
CDR3 protein: CTSSLLGTAYEQYF

J gene: TRBJ2-6
V gene: TRBV28
D gene: TRBD2
clone size: many
CDR3 DNA: TGTGCCAGCAGTTTCCCGCCGGGGGGGCCCGGGGCCAACGTCCTGACTTTC
CDR3 protein: CASSFPPGGPGANVLTF

J gene: TRBJ1-1
V gene: TRBV28
D gene: .
clone size: .
CDR3 DNA: TGTGCCAGCAGGGTTTGGGGTTCTGGGGACACTGAAGCTTTCTTT
CDR3 protein: CASRVWGSGDTEAFF

J gene: TRBJ1-1
V gene: TRBV11-3
D gene: .
clone size: .
CDR3 DNA: TGTGCCAGCAGCCAAATGAGTTTAGGAGGTTTCCTTTTTGAAGCTTTCTTT
CDR3 protein: CASSQMSLGGFLFEAFF

J gene: TRBJ2-7
V gene: TRBV20-1
D gene: TRBD1
clone size: .
CDR3 DNA: TGCAGTGCTAGACAGACAGGGGAATACGAGCAGTACTTC
CDR3 protein: CSARQTGEYEQYF

J gene: TRBJ1-2
V gene: TRBV20-1
D gene: .
clone size: many
CDR3 DNA: TGCAGTGCCTCGGAGACAGGAACTAACTATGGCTACACCTTC
CDR3 protein: CSASETGTNYGYTF

J gene: TRBJ1-2
V gene: TRBV27
D gene: TRBD1
clone size: .
CDR3 DNA: TGTGCCAGCAGTTCCAGACAGGGGACATACAAACATAACTATGGCTACACCTTC
CDR3 protein: CASSSRQGTYKHNYGYTF

J gene: TRBJ1-1
V gene: TRBV20-1
D gene: .
clone size: .
CDR3 DNA: TGCAGTGCTATCCGAACTGAAGCTTTCTTT
CDR3 protein: CSAIRTEAFF

J gene: TRBJ2-2
V gene: TRBV11-2
D gene: .
clone size: many
CDR3 DNA: TGTGCCAGCAGCTTAGTTCTGGGTAGTGACACCGGGGAGCTGTTTTTT
CDR3 protein: CASSLVLGSDTGELFF

J gene: TRBJ2-3
V gene: TRBV12-3/TRBV12-4
D gene: .
clone size: .
CDR3 DNA: TGTGCCAGCAGTTTTTCCGGGACCACAGATACGCAGTATTTT
CDR3 protein: CASSFSGTTDTQYF

J gene: TRBJ2-6
V gene: TRBV6-2/TRBV6-3
D gene: .
clone size: few
CDR3 DNA: TGTGCCAGCTCCCCATCCGGCTCTGGGGCCAACGTCCTGACTTTC
CDR3 protein: CASSPSGSGANVLTF

J gene: TRBJ2-7
V gene: TRBV18
D gene: TRBD2
clone size: many
CDR3 DNA: TGTGCCAGCTCACCAAGCGGGAAGTACGAGCAGTACTTC
CDR3 protein: CASSPSGKYEQYF

J gene: TRBJ2-2
V gene: TRBV28
D gene: .
clone size: many
CDR3 DNA: TGTGCCAGCAGTTTAGGGCAGGCGACCGGGGAGCTGTTTTTT
CDR3 protein: CASSLGQATGELFF

J gene: TRBJ1-2
V gene: TRBV6-9
D gene: TRBD1
clone size: .
CDR3 DNA: TGTGCCAGCAGTTGGGACAGCAGCACCGGGACAGGGTACTATGGCTACACCTTC
CDR3 protein: CASSWDSSTGTGYYGYTF

J gene: TRBJ1-4
V gene: TRBV5-4
D gene: .
clone size: .
CDR3 DNA: TGTGCCAGCAGGGACGGAACTAATGAAAAACTGTTTTTT
CDR3 protein: CASRDGTNEKLFF

J gene: TRBJ1-5
V gene: TRBV28
D gene: .
clone size: many
CDR3 DNA: TGTGCCAGCGTAGTTCGACGGCGTCAGCCCCAGCATTTT
CDR3 protein: CASVVRRRQPQHF

J gene: TRBJ2-5
V gene: TRBV9
D gene: .
clone size: .
CDR3 DNA: TGTGCCAGCAGCGTAGAAGTATCGGGCCGTCCAGGGAAGACCCAGTACTTC
CDR3 protein: CASSVEVSGRPGKTQYF

J gene: TRBJ1-4
V gene: TRBV18
D gene: .
clone size: .
CDR3 DNA: TGTGCCAGCTCAACGAAGACAGGATCTAATGAAAAACTGTTTTTT
CDR3 protein: CASSTKTGSNEKLFF

J gene: TRBJ2-7
V gene: TRBV28
D gene: .
clone size: many
CDR3 DNA: TGTGCCAGCAGTTATATTCAAACCTACGAGCAGTACTTC
CDR3 protein: CASSYIQTYEQYF

J gene: TRBJ1-2
V gene: TRBV7-9
D gene: TRBD1
clone size: .
CDR3 DNA: TGTGCCAGCAGCTTAGGTAGAGCAGAGGGGGCCAATGGCTACACCTTC
CDR3 protein: CASSLGRAEGANGYTF

J gene: TRBJ2-5
V gene: TRBV9
D gene: .
clone size: few
CDR3 DNA: TGTGCCAGCAGCCCCTCATTAGGGCAGGGGTATCAAGAGACCCAGTACTTC
CDR3 protein: CASSPSLGQGYQETQYF

J gene: TRBJ2-2
V gene: TRBV12-3/TRBV12-4
D gene: .
clone size: .
CDR3 DNA: TGTGCCAGCAGTTTCAGGGTGAACACCGGGGAGCTGTTTTTT
CDR3 protein: CASSFRVNTGELFF

J gene: TRBJ1-1
V gene: TRBV5-1
D gene: .
clone size: .
CDR3 DNA: TGCGCCAGCAGCTTGGCCCCATTGGGGAACACTGAAGCTTTCTTT
CDR3 protein: CASSLAPLGNTEAFF

J gene: TRBJ2-7
V gene: TRBV28
D gene: TRBD1
clone size: .
CDR3 DNA: TGTGCCAGCAGTTTGATACAGGGGGCCCCCTACGAGCAGTACTTC
CDR3 protein: CASSLIQGAPYEQYF

J gene: TRBJ2-5
V gene: TRBV28
D gene: TRBD1
clone size: many
CDR3 DNA: TGTGCCAGCAGTCCTAGGACAGGGGGCTTGGGAGAGACCCAGTACTTC
CDR3 protein: CASSPRTGGLGETQYF

J gene: TRBJ2-5
V gene: TRBV6-5
D gene: .
clone size: few
CDR3 DNA: TGTGCCAGCAGTTACTCGATGGGGAACCAAGAGACCCAGTACTTC
CDR3 protein: CASSYSMGNQETQYF

J gene: TRBJ2-5
V gene: TRBV7-7
D gene: TRBD1
clone size: few
CDR3 DNA: TGTGCTAGCAGCAGACAGGGGCTGGAGACCCAGTACTTC
CDR3 protein: CASSRQGLETQYF

J gene: TRBJ1-3
V gene: TRBV27
D gene: .
clone size: .
CDR3 DNA: TGTGCCAGCAGTTTGGGTCCGATAGAAAACACCATATATTTT
CDR3 protein: CASSLGPIENTIYF

J gene: TRBJ1-5
V gene: TRBV12-5
D gene: .
clone size: .
CDR3 DNA: TGTGCTAGTGGTTTGTCGGGTGACAATCAGCCCCAGCATTTT
CDR3 protein: CASGLSGDNQPQHF